This T cell receptor (beta chain) was found in a study of T-cell reconstitution after alpha-beta-depleted transplantation in children (dated by TCRdb to about 2016). Regarding the study in general: Using TCR repertoire profiling, the study quantitatively followed how T-cell immune reconstitution unfolded in children after TCRalphabeta/CD19-depleted allogeneic hematopoietic cell transplantation.

Worth noting for this clonotype: The target of this receptor is not known. The sample holds no much larger clone one base away, and base qualities are not on file.

The label giving this sample's treatment or condition can be read as: allogeneic hematopoietic cell transplantation with graft depleted of TCRalphabeta T cells and CD19 B cells. The transplant recipients were children given TCRalphabeta/CD19-depleted allogeneic hematopoietic cell grafts. Its CDR3 holds 16 amino acids, cysteine through phenylalanine. Only the CDR3 portion is preserved as DNA: 48 bases, with reading frame beginning at the first base. V is shortened by 5 bases, J by 6 bases, and the region joining them spans 23 bases. For CDR1 and CDR2, the germline V gene (reference sequence) lists LNHDA and SQIVND. Libraries were built with PCR. Sequenced on an Illumina HiSeq 2500. TCR library preparation used molecular barcoding, with unique molecular identifiers applied to normalize quantification of the TCRbeta repertoire. TCRdb's own reprocessing of the public reads used fastp at Q25 and MiXCR and kept productive beta chains. Every entry covers one CDR3 protein and lists the most common genes and DNA from its rows. Within this sample are approximately 130,000 distinct CDR3 sequences, with 8.5% to 10% of them counted one time only. Less than 25% of the sample rests with the top ten.

What the work shows at the level of the full study, not this receptor alone: The frequencies of hyperexpanded clones fell over the following months, and after one year, T-cell counts and TCRbeta diversity were mostly attributed to newly produced T cells. In some patients, high TCRbeta diversity at day 60 was attributed to recipient T cells and intrathymic progenitors that had survived conditioning. The apparently early recovery of alphabetaT-cell counts about two months after transplant reportedly depended on only several hundred rapidly expanded clones that came from non-depleted graft cells.

This specimen was PBMCs, mostly from graft donor cells, taken 180 days after TCRalphabeta/CD19-depleted stem cell transplant. The receptor was isolated from a girl less than two years old who had a stem cell transplant for combined immunodeficiency, so the T cells may come from the graft donor. The rearranged segments are TRBV19 and TRBJ2-7, with the D assignment possibly TRBD1 or TRBD2, given 5 matching bases for each. The CDR3 protein: CASSPRARDVPREQYF. The DNA reads as follows: TGTGCCAGTAGTCCCCGAGCCAGGGACGTCCCTCGCGAGCAGTACTTC.